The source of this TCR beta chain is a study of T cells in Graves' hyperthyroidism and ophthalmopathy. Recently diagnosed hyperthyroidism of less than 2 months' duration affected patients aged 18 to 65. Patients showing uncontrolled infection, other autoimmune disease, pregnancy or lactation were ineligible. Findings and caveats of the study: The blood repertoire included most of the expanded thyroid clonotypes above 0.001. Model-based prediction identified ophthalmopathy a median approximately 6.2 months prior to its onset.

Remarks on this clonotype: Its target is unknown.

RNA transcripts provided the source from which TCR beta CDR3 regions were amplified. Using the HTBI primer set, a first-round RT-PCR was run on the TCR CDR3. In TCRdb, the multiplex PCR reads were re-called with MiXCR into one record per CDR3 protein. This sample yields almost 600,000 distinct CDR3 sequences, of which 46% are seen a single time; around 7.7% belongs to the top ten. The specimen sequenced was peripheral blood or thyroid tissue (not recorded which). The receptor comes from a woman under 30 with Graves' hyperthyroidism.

CDR3 sequence (DNA): TGTGCCAACAGTCCCCGGACTAGCGGGAGGAGGGATGAGACCCAGTACTTC. Protein: CANSPRTSGRRDETQYF. The V and J genes are TRBV7-9 and TRBJ2-5; 14 bases are shared with TRBD2. Germline loops: CDR1 SEHNR, CDR2 FQNEAQ (reference sequence). The CDR3 has 17 amino acids. V was clipped by 10 bases and J by 5 bases; unmatched bases: 15.